This T cell receptor beta chain was sequenced during a study of T cells in Graves' hyperthyroidism and ophthalmopathy. Broader study findings: The model foresaw ophthalmopathy a median around 6 months prior to onset. In the blood, most expanded thyroid clonotypes above 0.001 appeared as well.

It was RNA transcripts that yielded the amplified TCR beta CDR3 regions. When the TCR CDR3 underwent first-round RT-PCR, the HTBI primer set was used. MiXCR was run by TCRdb on the multiplex PCR reads, yielding one entry per CDR3 protein. The sample has roughly 840,000 distinct CDR3 sequences, 38% seen once; the top ten hold 8.9%. This clonotype was seen a few times. What it recognizes is unknown. CDR3 length equals 15 residues. CDR1 and CDR2 from the germline V gene are LNHDA and SQIVND (reference sequence). With 1 base removed from V and 4 bases from J, the gap between germline ends came to 8 bases. The chain links TRBV19 to TRBJ1-6; D is ambiguous. This clonotype originated in a man younger than 35 with Graves' hyperthyroidism. What was sequenced was blood. Written as DNA, the CDR3 is TGTGCCAGTAGTATAGTGACGCCTTATAATTCACCCCTCCACTTT. This gives the protein CASSIVTPYNSPLHF.